This T cell receptor (beta chain) was retrieved from a study of identical twins. General study results and limits: Cord blood's abundant beta clonotypes had fewer insertions, unlike memory repertoires. The study found weaker excess twin sharing in beta out-of-frame sequences. The authors noted that invariant MAIT and iNKT cells could partly confound zero-insertion analyses.

On this clonotype itself: The antigen is unknown.

This CDR3 has 15 amino acids. V lost 0 bases to trimming and J lost 7 bases, with 13 bases between them. Looked up from germline, CDR1 is LGHDT and CDR2 is YNNKEL (reference sequence). TCRdb re-analysed the 5' RACE reads in MiXCR, keeping a single row per CDR3 protein. The sample shows under 900,000 distinct CDR3 sequences, roughly 12% of them seen only once. This same sample was also part of a study on yellow fever vaccine responses in identical twins.

The receptor comes from a woman younger than 35 in good health. The J gene is TRBJ2-1, the V gene TRBV3-1; D unresolved. Sequenced input: PBMCs. CDR3 region: CASSQDLRAVNEQFF. Here the CDR3 DNA reads TGTGCCAGCAGCCAAGATCTTCGTGCGGTTAATGAGCAGTTCTTC.